This T cell receptor beta chain was found in a study of PD-1 blockade in classical Hodgkin lymphoma. Points from the study as a whole: Undefined causes, possibly disease activity or prior therapy, underlie the repertoire differences. Patients who responded completely had about the same baseline diversity as newly diagnosed patients.

Regarding time point: cycle 4 day 1 (C4D1), after 6 weeks of nivolumab. Every patient experienced relapse after autologous stem cell transplantation, and brentuximab vedotin exposure varied. Produced via immunoSEQ multiplex PCR; TCRdb's table is partial and in-frame only. The sample lists tens of thousands of clones, 78% occurring once. Concerning this clone: Its antigen is unidentified.

CDR1 and CDR2 from the germline V gene are MNHEY and SVGAGI. Trimming cost V 2 bases and J 4 bases; bases outside gene matches: 9. CDR3 size: 16 residues. The chain employs TRBV6-5 and TRBJ2-7; 9 bases align to TRBD2. This clonotype was sampled from a human donor with classical Hodgkin lymphoma. The sample was peripheral blood mononuclear cells (PBMCs), taken before the fourth cycle of nivolumab. Here the CDR3 DNA reads TGTGCCAGCAGTTACACGGGACTAGCCTCGTCATACGAGCAGTACTTC. Amino acid sequence: CASSYTGLASSYEQYF.